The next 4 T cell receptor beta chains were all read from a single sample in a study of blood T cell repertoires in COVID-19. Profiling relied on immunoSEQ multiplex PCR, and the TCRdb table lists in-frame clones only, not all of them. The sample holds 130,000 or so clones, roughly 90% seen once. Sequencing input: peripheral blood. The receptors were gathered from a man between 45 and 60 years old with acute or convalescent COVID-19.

CDR3 protein: CASSEVTMSGNTEAFF. The DNA for the CDR3 is TGTGCCAGCAGTGAAGTAACAATGTCAGGGAACACTGAAGCTTTCTTT. V gene TRBV2 combines with J gene TRBJ1-1; no clear D gene. Trimming cost V 1 base and J 1 base, with 13 bases left between them. CDR1 and CDR2 (germline): SNHLY, FYNNEI. The CDR3 length is 16 residues.

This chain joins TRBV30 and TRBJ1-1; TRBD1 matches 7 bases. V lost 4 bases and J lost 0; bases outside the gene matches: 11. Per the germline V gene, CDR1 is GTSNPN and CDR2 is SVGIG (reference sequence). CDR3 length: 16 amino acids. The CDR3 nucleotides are TGTGCCTGGACTATCATCTCGGGACAGCTGAACACTGAAGCTTTCTTT. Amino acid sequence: CAWTIISGQLNTEAFF.

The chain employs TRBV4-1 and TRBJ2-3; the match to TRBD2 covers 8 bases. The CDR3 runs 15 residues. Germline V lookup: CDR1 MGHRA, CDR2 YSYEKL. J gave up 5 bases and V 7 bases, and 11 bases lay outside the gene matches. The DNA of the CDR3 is TGCGCCAGCAACCCGAGCGGGAGCCCGGGAGATACGCAGTATTTT. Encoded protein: CASNPSGSPGDTQYF.

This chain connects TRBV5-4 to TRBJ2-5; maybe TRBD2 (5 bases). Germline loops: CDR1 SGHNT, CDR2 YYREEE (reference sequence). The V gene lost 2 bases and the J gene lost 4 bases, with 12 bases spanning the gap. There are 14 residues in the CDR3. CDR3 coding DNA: TGTGCCAGCAGCTTAGAGGGCCCTGGAGAGACCCAGTACTTC. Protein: CASSLEGPGETQYF.